One sample yielded the 3 T cell receptor beta chains listed below, sequenced in a study of OX40 agonist ivuxolimab in advanced cancers. The protocol was immunoSEQ multiplex PCR, while the TCRdb copy is restricted to in-frame clones and leaves out a portion. The sample lists some 60,000 clones; around 90% were seen once. The sample consisted of CD4+ or CD8+ T cells sorted from blood, taken in a trial of the OX40 agonist ivuxolimab. These receptors all stem from an adult with an advanced solid tumor such as melanoma, head and neck, liver or kidney cancer.

V and J are TRBV5-1 and TRBJ1-1; D unclear. Germline CDR1 SGHRS, CDR2 YFSETQ. This CDR3 contains 15 residues. Trimming cost V 3 bases and J 10 bases, with 22 bases left between them. The CDR3, as DNA: TGCGCCAGCAGCTCCACAGCCGACGGATCCGGGATAGCTTTCTTT. Amino acid sequence: CASSSTADGSGIAFF.

The chain joins TRBV19 to TRBJ1-5; 8 nucleotides match TRBD1. This CDR3 comprises 17 residues. V dropped 3 bases and J dropped 7; count of bases not matched to a gene: 14. Germline V gene sequence: CDR1 LNHDA, CDR2 SQIVND (reference sequence). The CDR3 region is CASSISQGGLSRQPQHF. CDR3 nucleotides: TGTGCCAGTAGTATTTCACAGGGGGGACTTAGCCGGCAGCCCCAGCATTTT.

The V gene is TRBV6-1, the J gene TRBJ1-3, with D perhaps TRBD1 (5 bases). Trimming removed 11 bases at V and 3 bases at J, with 20 bases between. This CDR3 contains 15 residues. The germline gives CDR1 MNHNS, CDR2 SASEGT. CDR3 sequence: CAGSGGRGFGNTIYF. For the CDR3, the DNA is TGTGCCGGATCCGGGGGACGAGGGTTTGGAAACACCATATATTTT.